Listed here is a single T cell receptor beta chain. It lacks a known antigen. Base qualities are not at hand, and no much larger clone is one base apart. This record comes from a study of T cell responses to AZD1222 COVID-19 vaccine (dated by TCRdb to the early 2020s). With regard to the full study: TCR sequencing was performed for some 250 trial participants, of whom 200 to 210 were given two doses of AZD1222 and 26 were given two doses of MenACWY control vaccine. Enrollment into the trials was organized by age into subgroups of 18-55, 56-69 and 70-plus years, and those subgroups contained roughly 150, 30 and 60 TCR-sequenced participants, respectively. What the research found in general, with its limitations: No day 14 peak-response samples were available, so repertoires were characterized only after the peak T cell response. Spike-specific TCR breadth and depth rose significantly after two AZD1222 doses compared with day 0 and with MenACWY recipients. Participants were mostly white British and included more females than males, and it was suggested by the authors that clonal diversity may have been underestimated. Epitopes outside the regions mutated in the B.1.351 and B.1.1.7 variants were reportedly recognized by nearly half of the unique spike-specific TCRs. In the small 56-69-year group, the increase in depth fell short of significance, most likely because of low power. Conclusions about previously exposed vaccinees are limited because only 6 or 7 AZD1222 recipients were SARS-CoV-2 seropositive at baseline. The whole spike protein was spanned by vaccine-associated CD4 TCRs, and dominant responses were seen in regions 160-218 and 743-854.

The meaning of the sample's time point label: about 28 days (+/-7) after the second vaccine dose. AZD1222 recipients whose second dose came at about 4 weeks and those whose second dose came at about 12 weeks were combined into one group, since spike-specific TCR depth and breadth did not differ between the two schedules. Vaccinee samples came from UK trials COV001 and COV002, including a single-blind randomized controlled phase 2/3 trial of AZD1222 (ChAdOx1 nCoV-19) in healthy adults. For TCRbeta chain sequencing, PBMC samples from trial participants were taken at day 0 and at day 28 after the second dose. From its cysteine to its phenylalanine, the CDR3 spans 16 amino acids. Here the CDR3 DNA is all that survives: 48 bases in frame from base 1. V ends up 4 bases short and J 4 bases short, with an unmatched junction base count of 14. Per the germline V gene, SGHRS is the CDR1 and YFSETQ is the CDR2.

The CDR3 regions of human TCRbeta chains were analyzed by immunosequencing. The authors' analysis ran thus. Repertoire TCRs were checked for matches against a reference library of SARS-CoV-2-specific TCRs that had been generated using the MIRA antigen-specificity platform. Breadth was defined as the fraction of unique TCRs that were SARS-CoV-2-associated, and depth was defined as the fraction of total T cells that were SARS-CoV-2-associated. Using the MIRA data, every spike-specific TCR was mapped to the spike region that the TCR reacted to and assigned to either a CD4 or a CD8 class. Log10-transformed breadth and depth values were compared by one-way ANOVA with Sidak's multiple comparisons tests. In TCRdb, the immuneACCESS table is reduced to in-frame sequences with V and J assigned. These tables do not hold every clone; where another copy was compared, an unresolved V gene accounts for under half, and the others remain unexplained. V and J calls plus clone size are reproduced from that table; the DNA served to infer D and trimming. For this sample there are under 130,000 clones; roughly nine tenths appear just once. 2% to 2.5% of the sample rests with the top ten.

The clonotype comes from an adult who received the AZD1222 COVID-19 vaccine. Here the sequenced sample was peripheral blood, taken 28 days after the second AZD1222 dose. This sequence uses TRBV5-1 and TRBJ2-7, and 7 junctional nucleotides match TRBD2. The DNA is as follows: TGCGCCAGCAGCATTAACGAACTAGCGAGCTCTTACGAGCAGTACTTC. The encoded protein is CASSINELASSYEQYF.